This TCR beta chain was identified during a study of blood T cell repertoires in COVID-19. In the original analysis: Counts of nucleated cells, estimated from reference gene primer amplification, were obtained. Profiling relied on immunoSEQ multiplex PCR, and the TCRdb table lists in-frame clones only, not all of them. V, J and clone size reflect that table, while D and trimming were determined from the DNA. The sample holds around 150,000 clones; around 85% are singletons and the top ten take about 3.3%. The sample holds a few counts of this clone. Sequencing was carried out using peripheral blood. The TCR comes from a human donor with acute or convalescent COVID-19. The donor label of this sample is uncertain.

For the CDR3, the DNA is TGTGCCAGCAGCTCTCGGGACAGGGTCCCCGCTAATGAAAAACTGTTTTTT. Protein: CASSSRDRVPANEKLFF. The gene calls are TRBV7-9 and TRBJ1-4; 9 nucleotides align to TRBD1. The germline gives CDR1 SEHNR, CDR2 FQNEAQ (reference sequence). The CDR3 contains 17 residues. V shed 4 bases and J 3 bases; nucleotides not matched to a gene: 9.